There are many counts of the clone carrying this T cell receptor (beta chain). Its target is unknown. The data originate from a study of T-cell memory formation after mild COVID-19. Study-wide context: TCR clusters largely stayed donor specific.

Study results and caveats: The authors did not confirm SARS-CoV-2 specificity of second-wave clones peaking day 37. Contracting CD4+ clones sat mainly in CM and EM; CD8+ in EMRA.

The trim removed 4 bases at V and 6 bases at J, leaving 5 bases unmatched. This CDR3 contains 15 residues. Germline loops: CDR1 SGHRS, CDR2 YFSETQ. MiXCR was run by TCRdb on the 5' RACE reads, yielding one entry per CDR3 protein. Of 290,000 or so distinct CDR3 sequences listed, less than 20% are singletons. This TCR came from a man aged 18 to 35 who had mild COVID-19 (a few samples of this study predate the infection). Cell type and time point are not known. Input material: PBMCs or a T cell subset sorted from them (not recorded which). This chain uses TRBV5-1 with TRBJ2-2; 11 bases are shared with TRBD2. The CDR3 here is CASSPMGLAAGELFF. CDR3 sequence (DNA): TGCGCCAGCAGCCCCATGGGACTAGCGGCCGGGGAGCTGTTTTTT.